This T cell receptor (beta chain) was identified during a study of blood T cell repertoires in COVID-19. Overall study context: Samples representing acute and convalescent COVID-19 were sourced from the United States, Italy and Spain.

Sequenced by immunoSEQ multiplex PCR; TCRdb stores in-frame clones only, minus some. Among about 71,000 clones listed, approximately 92% were seen once. Germline V gene lookup returns CDR1 SGHNT and CDR2 YYREEE (reference sequence). The J segment lost 2 bases and the V segment lost 0 bases, leaving 4 bases of the junction unmatched. The CDR3 is 15 residues long. This clone was detected once. The chain is built from TRBV5-4 and TRBJ2-7; 8 bases fit TRBD2. The clonotype originates from a man aged 50 to 60 with active COVID-19. Sequencing was carried out using peripheral blood. DNA for the CDR3: TGTGCCAGCAGCTTGGGTGCGGGGGGTACCTACGAGCAGTACTTC. The encoded protein is CASSLGAGGTYEQYF.